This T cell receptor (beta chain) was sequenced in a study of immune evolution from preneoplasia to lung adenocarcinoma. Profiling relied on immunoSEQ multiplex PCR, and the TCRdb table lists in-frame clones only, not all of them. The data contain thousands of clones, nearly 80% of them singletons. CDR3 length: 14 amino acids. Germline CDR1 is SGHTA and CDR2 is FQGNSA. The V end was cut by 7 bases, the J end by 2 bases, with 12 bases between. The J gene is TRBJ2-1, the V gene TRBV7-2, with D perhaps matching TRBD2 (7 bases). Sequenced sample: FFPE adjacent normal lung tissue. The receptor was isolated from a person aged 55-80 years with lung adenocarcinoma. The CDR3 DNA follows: TGTGCCAGCACCGCGGGGGCAACCTACAATGAGCAGTTCTTC. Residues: CASTAGATYNEQFF.